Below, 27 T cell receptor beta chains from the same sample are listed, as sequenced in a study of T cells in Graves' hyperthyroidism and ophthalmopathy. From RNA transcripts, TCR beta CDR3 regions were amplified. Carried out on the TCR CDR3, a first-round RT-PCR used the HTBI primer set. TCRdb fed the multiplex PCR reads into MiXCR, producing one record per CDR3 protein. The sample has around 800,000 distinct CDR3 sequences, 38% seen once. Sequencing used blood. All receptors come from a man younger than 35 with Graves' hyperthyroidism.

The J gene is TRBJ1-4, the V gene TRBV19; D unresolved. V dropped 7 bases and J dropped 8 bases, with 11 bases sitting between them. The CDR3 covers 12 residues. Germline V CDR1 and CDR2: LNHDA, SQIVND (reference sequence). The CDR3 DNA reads TGTGCCAGTACGAAGGGTGGAGAAAAACTGTTTTTT. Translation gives CASTKGGEKLFF.

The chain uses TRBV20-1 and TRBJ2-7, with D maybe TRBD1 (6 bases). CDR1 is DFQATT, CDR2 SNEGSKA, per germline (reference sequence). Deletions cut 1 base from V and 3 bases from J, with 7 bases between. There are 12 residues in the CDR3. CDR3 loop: CSARGDNYEQYF. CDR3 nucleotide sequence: TGCAGTGCTAGAGGGGACAACTACGAGCAGTACTTC.

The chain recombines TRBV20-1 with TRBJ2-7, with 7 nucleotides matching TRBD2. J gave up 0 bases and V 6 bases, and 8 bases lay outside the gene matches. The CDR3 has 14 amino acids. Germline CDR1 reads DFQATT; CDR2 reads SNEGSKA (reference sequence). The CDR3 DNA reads TGCAGTGCGACTAGCTCCCAGAGCTCCTACGAGCAGTACTTC. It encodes CSATSSQSSYEQYF.

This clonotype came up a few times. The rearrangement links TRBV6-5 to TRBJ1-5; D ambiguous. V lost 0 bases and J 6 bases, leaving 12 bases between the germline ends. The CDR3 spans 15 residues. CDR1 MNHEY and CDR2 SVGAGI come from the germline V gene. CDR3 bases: TGTGCCAGCAGTTACTCGCTAGAGGAGGGTCAGCCCCAGCATTTT. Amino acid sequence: CASSYSLEEGQPQHF.

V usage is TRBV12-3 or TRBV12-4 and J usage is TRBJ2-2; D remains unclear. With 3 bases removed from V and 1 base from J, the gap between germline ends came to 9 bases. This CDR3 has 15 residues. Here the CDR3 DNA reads TGTGCCAGCAGTTTCAGGTCAGGGAACACCGGGGAGCTGTTTTTT. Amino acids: CASSFRSGNTGELFF.

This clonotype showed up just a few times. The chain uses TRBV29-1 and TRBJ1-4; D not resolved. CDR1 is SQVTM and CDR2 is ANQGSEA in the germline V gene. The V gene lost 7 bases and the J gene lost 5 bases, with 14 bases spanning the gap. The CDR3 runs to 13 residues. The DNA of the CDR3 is TGCAGCGCCCGTGGACCAGGAAATGAAAAACTGTTTTTT. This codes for CSARGPGNEKLFF.

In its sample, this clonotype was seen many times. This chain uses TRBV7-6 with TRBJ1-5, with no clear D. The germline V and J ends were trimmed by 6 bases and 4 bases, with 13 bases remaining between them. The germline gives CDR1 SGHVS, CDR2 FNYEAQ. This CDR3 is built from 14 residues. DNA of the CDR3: TGTGCCAGCAGTTCGGACGGACGAAATCAGCCCCAGCATTTT. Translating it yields CASSSDGRNQPQHF.

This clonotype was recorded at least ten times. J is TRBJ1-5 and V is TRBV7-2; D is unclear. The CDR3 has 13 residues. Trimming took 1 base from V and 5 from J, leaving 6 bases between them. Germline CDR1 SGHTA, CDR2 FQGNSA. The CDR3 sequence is CASSLGPHQPQHF. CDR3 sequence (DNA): TGTGCCAGCAGCTTAGGCCCTCATCAGCCCCAGCATTTT. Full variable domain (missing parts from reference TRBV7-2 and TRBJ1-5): GAGVSQSPSNKVTEKGKDVELRCDPISGHTALYWYRQSLGQGLEFLIYFQGNSAPDKSGLPSDRFSAERTGGSVSTLTIQRTQQEDSAVYLCASSLGPHQPQHFGDGTRLSIL.

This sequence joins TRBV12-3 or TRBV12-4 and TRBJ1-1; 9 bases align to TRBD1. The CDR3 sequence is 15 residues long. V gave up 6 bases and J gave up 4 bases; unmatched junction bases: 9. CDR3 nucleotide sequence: TGTGCCAGCAGACCCGGGACAGGGATATTCACTGAAGCTTTCTTT. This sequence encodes CASRPGTGIFTEAFF.

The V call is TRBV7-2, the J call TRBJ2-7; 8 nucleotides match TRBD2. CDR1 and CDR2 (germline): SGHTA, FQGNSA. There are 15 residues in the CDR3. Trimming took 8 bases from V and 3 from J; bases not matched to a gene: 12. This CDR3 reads CASSSRGGVFYEQYF. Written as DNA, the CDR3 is TGTGCCAGCTCCTCACGGGGGGGAGTTTTCTACGAGCAGTACTTC.

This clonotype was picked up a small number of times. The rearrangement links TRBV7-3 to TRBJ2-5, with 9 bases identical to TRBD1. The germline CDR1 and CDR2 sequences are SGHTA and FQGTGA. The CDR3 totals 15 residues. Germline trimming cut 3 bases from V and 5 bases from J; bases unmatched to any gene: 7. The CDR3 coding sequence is TGTGCCAGCAGCTTCAGGACAGGGGCCGGTGAGACCCAGTACTTC. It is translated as CASSFRTGAGETQYF.

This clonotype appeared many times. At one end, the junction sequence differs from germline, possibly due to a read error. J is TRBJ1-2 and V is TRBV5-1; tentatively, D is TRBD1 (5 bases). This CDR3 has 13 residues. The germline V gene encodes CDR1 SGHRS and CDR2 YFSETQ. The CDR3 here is CASSPQGDYGYTF. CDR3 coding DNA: TGTGCCAGCAGTCCTCAGGGAGACTATGGCTACACCTTC.

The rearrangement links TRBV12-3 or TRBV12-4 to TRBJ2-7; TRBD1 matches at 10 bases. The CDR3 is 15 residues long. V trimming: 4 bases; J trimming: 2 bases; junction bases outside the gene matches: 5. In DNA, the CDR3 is TGTGCCAGCAGTTCCGGGACAGGGGCGCCCTACGAGCAGTACTTC. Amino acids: CASSSGTGAPYEQYF.

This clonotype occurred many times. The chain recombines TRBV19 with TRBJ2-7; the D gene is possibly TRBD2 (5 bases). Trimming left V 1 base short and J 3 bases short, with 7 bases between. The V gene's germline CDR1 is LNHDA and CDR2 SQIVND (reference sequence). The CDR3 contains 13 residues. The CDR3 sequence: CASSIARGYEQYF. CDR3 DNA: TGTGCCAGTAGTATAGCTCGGGGCTACGAGCAGTACTTC.

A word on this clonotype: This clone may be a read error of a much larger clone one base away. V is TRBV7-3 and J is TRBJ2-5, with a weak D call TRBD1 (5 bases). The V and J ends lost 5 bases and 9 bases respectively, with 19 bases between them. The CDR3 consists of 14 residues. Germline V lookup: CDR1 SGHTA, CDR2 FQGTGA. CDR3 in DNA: TGTGCCAGCAGCGTAGAAGGGGAAAGGGGCCCCCAGTACTTC. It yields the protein CASSVEGERGPQYF. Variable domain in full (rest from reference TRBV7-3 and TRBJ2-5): GAGVSQTPSNKVTEKGKYVELRCDPISGHTALYWYRQSLGQGPEFLIYFQGTGAADDSGLPNDRFFAVRPEGSVSTLKIQRTERGDSAVYLCASSVEGERGPQYFGPGTRLLVL.

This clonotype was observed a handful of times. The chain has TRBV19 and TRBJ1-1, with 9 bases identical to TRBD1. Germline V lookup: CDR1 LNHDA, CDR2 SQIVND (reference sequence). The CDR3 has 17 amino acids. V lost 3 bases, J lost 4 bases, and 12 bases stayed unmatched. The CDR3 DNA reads TGTGCCAGTAGTATTGGGACAGGGTGGTCTCGTAGCACTGAAGCTTTCTTT. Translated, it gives CASSIGTGWSRSTEAFF.

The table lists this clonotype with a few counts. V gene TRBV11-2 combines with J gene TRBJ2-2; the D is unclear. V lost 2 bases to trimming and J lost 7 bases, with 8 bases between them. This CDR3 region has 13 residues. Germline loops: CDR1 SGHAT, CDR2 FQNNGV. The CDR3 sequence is CASSLRLDGELFF. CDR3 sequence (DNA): TGTGCCAGCAGCTTACGGCTAGACGGGGAGCTGTTTTTT.

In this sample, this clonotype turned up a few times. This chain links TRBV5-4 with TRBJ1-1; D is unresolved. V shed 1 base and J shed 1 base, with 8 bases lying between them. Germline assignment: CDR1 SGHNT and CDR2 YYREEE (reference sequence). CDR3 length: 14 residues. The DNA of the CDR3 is TGTGCCAGCAGCTTGCGACGTCAGAACACTGAAGCTTTCTTT. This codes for CASSLRRQNTEAFF.

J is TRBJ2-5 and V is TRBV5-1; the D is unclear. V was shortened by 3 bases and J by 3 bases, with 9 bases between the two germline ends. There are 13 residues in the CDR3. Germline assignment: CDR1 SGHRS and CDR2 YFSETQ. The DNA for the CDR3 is TGCGCCAGCAGCTCCGCCACAGAAGAGACCCAGTACTTC. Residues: CASSSATEETQYF.

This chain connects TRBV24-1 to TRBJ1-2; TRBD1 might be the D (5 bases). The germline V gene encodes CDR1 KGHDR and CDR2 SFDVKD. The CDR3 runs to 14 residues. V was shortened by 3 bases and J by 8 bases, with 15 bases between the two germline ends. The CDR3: CATSDVTQGRGYTF. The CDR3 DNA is TGTGCCACCAGTGATGTGACTCAGGGACGCGGCTACACCTTC.

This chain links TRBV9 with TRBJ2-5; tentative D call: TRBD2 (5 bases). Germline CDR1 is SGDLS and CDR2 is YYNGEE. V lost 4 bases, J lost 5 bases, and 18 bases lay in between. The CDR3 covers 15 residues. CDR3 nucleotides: TGTGCCAGCAGCCAACTGGACTCCCGGTCGGAGACCCAGTACTTC. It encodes CASSQLDSRSETQYF.

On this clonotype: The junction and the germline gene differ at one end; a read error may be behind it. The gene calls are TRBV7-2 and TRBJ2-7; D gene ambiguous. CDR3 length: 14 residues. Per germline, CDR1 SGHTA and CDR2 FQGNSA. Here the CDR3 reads CASSQVRLSYEQYF. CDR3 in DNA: TGCGCCAGCAGCCAAGTTCGCCTCTCCTACGAGCAGTACTTC.

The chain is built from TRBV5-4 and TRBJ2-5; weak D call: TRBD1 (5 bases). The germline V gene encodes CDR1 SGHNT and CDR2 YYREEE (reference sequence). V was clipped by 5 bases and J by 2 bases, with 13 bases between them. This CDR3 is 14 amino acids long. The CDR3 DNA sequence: TGTGCCAGCAGTACCCTGACAGAGCAAGAGACCCAGTACTTC. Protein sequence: CASSTLTEQETQYF.

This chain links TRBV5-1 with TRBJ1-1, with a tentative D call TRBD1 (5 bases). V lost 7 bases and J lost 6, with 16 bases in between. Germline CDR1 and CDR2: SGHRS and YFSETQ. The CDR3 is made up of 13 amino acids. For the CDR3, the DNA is TGCGCCAGCGGCGGGTCCTGGGACGCTGAAGCTTTCTTT. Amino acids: CASGGSWDAEAFF.

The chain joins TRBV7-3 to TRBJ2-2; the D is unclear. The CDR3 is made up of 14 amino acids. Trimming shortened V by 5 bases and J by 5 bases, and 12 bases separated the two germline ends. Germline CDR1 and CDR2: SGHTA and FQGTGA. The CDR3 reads CASSETLPTGELFF. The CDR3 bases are TGTGCCAGCAGCGAAACTCTCCCTACCGGGGAGCTGTTTTTT.

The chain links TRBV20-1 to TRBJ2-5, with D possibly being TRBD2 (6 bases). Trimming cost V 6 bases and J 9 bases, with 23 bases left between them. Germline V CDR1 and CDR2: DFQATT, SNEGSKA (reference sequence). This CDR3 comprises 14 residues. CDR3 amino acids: CSAVADREYQPQYF. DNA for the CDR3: TGCAGTGCAGTCGCAGACCGGGAGTATCAGCCCCAGTACTTC.

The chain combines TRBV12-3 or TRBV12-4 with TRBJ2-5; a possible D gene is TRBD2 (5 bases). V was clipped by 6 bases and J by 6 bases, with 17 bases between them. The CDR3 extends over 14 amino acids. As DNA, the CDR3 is TGTGCCAGCAGCGAGCGGAACCTATTACAGACCCAGTACTTC. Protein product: CASSERNLLQTQYF.